These 23 T cell receptor beta chains came from one sample sequenced in a study of type 1 and type 2 diabetes patients. PCR was run on genomic DNA. The TCR beta CDR3 region was amplified using 30 forward and 13 reverse primers. One entry per CDR3 protein, called by TCRdb with MiXCR from the multiplex PCR reads. The data contain some 250,000 distinct CDR3 sequences, roughly 50% of them singletons. Sequencing input: peripheral blood mononuclear cells (PBMCs). Source of these receptors: a man aged 18 to 30 with type 2 diabetes.

Note on this clonotype: One end of the junction is discordant with germline, which a read error may explain. This chain connects TRBV10-2 to TRBJ1-5, with D tentatively TRBD1 (5 bases). Germline V gene lookup returns CDR1 WSHSY and CDR2 SAAADI. This CDR3 comprises 16 residues. CDR3 protein: CASSEWPRESNQPQHF. The CDR3 nucleotides read TGCGCCAGTAGTGAGTGGCCCAGGGAGAGCAATCAGCCCCAGCATTTT.

This chain joins TRBV6-5 and TRBJ2-3; D not certain. Germline V gene lookup returns CDR1 MNHEY and CDR2 SVGAGI. This CDR3 contains 15 residues. V shed 0 bases and J shed 1 base, with 8 bases lying between them. For the CDR3, the DNA is TGTGCCAGCAGTTACTCAAGACCGGGCACAGATACGCAGTATTTT. Amino acid sequence: CASSYSRPGTDTQYF.

This clonotype was seen at least ten times. In nucleotides, the CDR3 is TGCGCCAGCAGTGGTCGAGTCCAAGAGGACAGGAGTCACACCGGGGAGCTGTTTTTT. Encoded protein: CASSGRVQEDRSHTGELFF. The chain is built from TRBV10-1 and TRBJ2-2, with 7 bases lining up with TRBD1. Unmatched junction bases numbered 17, after V lost 4 bases and J lost 3 bases. The germline V gene encodes CDR1 WNHNN and CDR2 SYGVQD (reference sequence). This CDR3 is built from 19 residues.

The V gene is TRBV24-1, the J gene TRBJ1-5; TRBD1 agrees at 8 bases. The CDR3 consists of 15 residues. The germline CDR1 and CDR2 sequences are KGHDR and SFDVKD. With V trimmed by 8 bases and J by 7 bases, 12 bases remained unmatched. The chain's CDR3 is CATNRLDRVKQPQHF. For the CDR3, the DNA is TGTGCCACCAATCGGTTGGACAGGGTAAAGCAGCCCCAGCATTTT.

The chain has TRBV28 and TRBJ1-2; no definite D call. The CDR3 runs 11 residues. V shed 4 bases and J shed 2 bases, with 2 bases lying between them. Per the germline V gene, CDR1 is MDHEN and CDR2 is SYDVKM. This CDR3 reads CASSYNYGYTF. CDR3 sequence (DNA): TGTGCCAGCAGTTACAACTATGGCTACACCTTC.

This chain uses TRBV18 with TRBJ1-1; D is undetermined. Germline V gene lookup returns CDR1 KGHSH and CDR2 LQKENI. The CDR3 length is 15 residues. V shed 2 bases and J shed 1 base, with 11 bases lying between them. CDR3 sequence reads: CASSPLTRGNTEAFF. For the CDR3, the DNA is TGTGCCAGCTCACCATTGACGCGAGGGAACACTGAAGCTTTCTTT.

V usage is TRBV6-1 and J usage is TRBJ2-2; unclear D gene. The CDR3 has 16 residues. Germline V gives CDR1 MNHNS, CDR2 SASEGT. V lost 2 bases to trimming and J lost 3 bases, with 13 bases between them. CDR3 sequence reads: CASSEFVGPYTGELFF. CDR3 DNA: TGTGCCAGCAGTGAATTCGTCGGTCCGTACACCGGGGAGCTGTTTTTT.

J is TRBJ2-3 and V is TRBV20-1; D ambiguous. The V end was cut by 3 bases, the J end by 14 bases, with 12 bases between. CDR1 DFQATT and CDR2 SNEGSKA come from the germline V gene (reference sequence). The CDR3 runs 10 residues. The CDR3 loop is CSASNDKRYF. CDR3 coding DNA: TGCAGTGCTAGTAACGACAAGAGGTATTTT.

A note on this clonotype: Without the conserved terminal phenylalanine or tryptophan, this CDR3 likely stems from a read error. The chain combines TRBV12-5 with TRBJ1-2; 8 bases match TRBD1. Germline lookup yields CDR1 LGHNT and CDR2 FRNRAP. This CDR3 region has 14 residues. The CDR3 reads CASTRDRSPYGYTL. In DNA form, the CDR3 reads TGTGCCAGCACCAGGGACAGGTCCCCCTATGGCTACACCTTA.

The chain recombines TRBV29-1 with TRBJ2-5, with 8 bases fitting TRBD2. This CDR3 has 14 residues. Germline CDR1 reads SQVTM; CDR2 reads ANQGSEA. CDR3 DNA: TGCAGTGCTAGGGATGGGACTAGCCAAGAGACCCAGTACTTC. It is translated as CSARDGTSQETQYF.

The chain joins TRBV20-1 to TRBJ1-5; unclear D gene. Germline lookup yields CDR1 DFQATT and CDR2 SNEGSKA (reference sequence). Trimming removed 6 bases from V and 4 bases from J, with 7 bases in between. This CDR3 is 11 amino acids long. This CDR3 is CSASVNQPQHF. The CDR3 DNA reads as TGCAGTGCAAGCGTGAATCAGCCCCAGCATTTT.

The rearrangement joins TRBV7-9 to TRBJ2-1; TRBD1 might be the D (6 bases). Trimming shortened V by 6 bases and J by 8 bases, and 17 bases separated the two germline ends. The V gene's germline CDR1 is SEHNR and CDR2 FQNEAQ (reference sequence). This CDR3 has 14 residues. The DNA for the CDR3 is TGTGCCAGCAGTTTTAAGGGGGTGGACGATGAGCAGTTCTTC. This codes for CASSFKGVDDEQFF.

The CDR3 DNA reads TGCAGTGCTAGAGGGACTAGCGGGGAAGTACCCACAGATACGCAGTATTTT. It codes for CSARGTSGEVPTDTQYF. The chain recombines TRBV20-1 with TRBJ2-3; TRBD2 matches 12 bases. This CDR3 has 17 residues. Germline lookup yields CDR1 DFQATT and CDR2 SNEGSKA (reference sequence). Losses at the gene ends were 1 base for V and 2 bases for J; bases not matched to a gene: 7.

The chain combines TRBV6-5 with TRBJ2-6, with D possibly being TRBD2 (5 bases). V was clipped by 4 bases and J by 0 bases, with 16 bases between them. This CDR3 comprises 18 residues. Per germline, CDR1 MNHEY and CDR2 SVGAGI. The CDR3 is CASSSRRTGTSGANVLTF. The CDR3 DNA reads TGTGCCAGCAGTTCGAGACGGACTGGAACCTCTGGGGCCAACGTCCTGACTTTC.

The table lists this clonotype with a few counts. This chain uses TRBV4-1 with TRBJ1-2; D unclear. The CDR3 is 14 residues long. CDR1 is MGHRA, CDR2 YSYEKL, per germline. The V end was cut by 4 bases, the J end by 0 bases, with 9 bases between. Here the CDR3 reads CASSPGWANYGYTF. CDR3 sequence (DNA): TGCGCCAGCAGCCCCGGCTGGGCTAACTATGGCTACACCTTC.

The rearrangement uses TRBV6-5 and TRBJ2-7; the D gene is possibly TRBD1 (5 bases). Gene TRBJ2-5 matches the end of the DNA better, so the J call may be wrong. The CDR3 covers 16 residues. The germline CDR1 and CDR2 sequences are MNHEY and SVGAGI. The CDR3 sequence: CASSYRGGTLTETQYF. The CDR3 DNA follows: TGTGCCAGCAGTTACAGGGGCGGTACACTTACGGAGACCCAGTACTTC.

This clonotype was recorded many times. The chain has TRBV20-1 and TRBJ2-7; 7 bases align to TRBD2. Germline V CDR1 and CDR2: DFQATT, SNEGSKA (reference sequence). The V segment lost 3 bases and the J segment 2 bases; nucleotides outside the gene matches: 7. This CDR3 is built from 14 residues. Here the CDR3 reads CSASGGDKPYEQYF. CDR3 sequence (DNA): TGCAGTGCTAGTGGGGGGGATAAGCCCTACGAGCAGTACTTC.

This chain joins TRBV18 and TRBJ1-1; maybe TRBD1 (6 bases). V lost 3 bases to trimming and J lost 5 bases, with 13 bases between them. The CDR3 has 14 residues. Germline values: CDR1 KGHSH, CDR2 LQKENI. The CDR3 spells CASSPHQGSTEAFF. CDR3 coding DNA: TGTGCCAGCTCACCTCATCAGGGGAGTACTGAAGCTTTCTTT.

V usage is TRBV4-1 and J usage is TRBJ2-7; 9 bases are shared with TRBD1. Trimming at V came to 1 base and at J to 2 bases, leaving 6 bases not matched to a gene. This CDR3 comprises 16 residues. Germline CDR1 MGHRA, CDR2 YSYEKL. CDR3 DNA: TGCGCCAGCAGCCAAGCGTGGACAGGGGCGGCCTACGAGCAGTACTTC. It is translated as CASSQAWTGAAYEQYF.

The rearrangement joins TRBV7-2 to TRBJ2-1; 7 positions agree with TRBD2. V was clipped by 5 bases and J by 6 bases; unmatched bases: 16. The CDR3 is 17 residues long. Germline CDR1 is SGHTA and CDR2 is FQGNSA. The CDR3 here is CASSPNPGGRGSNEQFF. DNA of the CDR3: TGTGCCAGCAGCCCAAACCCGGGAGGACGTGGATCCAATGAGCAGTTCTTC.

Ten or more counts support this clonotype. The chain employs TRBV2 and TRBJ1-6, with TRBD1 as a possible D gene (6 bases). The CDR3 totals 15 residues. Trimming cost V 3 bases and J 8 bases, with 14 bases left between them. Germline V gene sequence: CDR1 SNHLY, CDR2 FYNNEI. CDR3 nucleotide sequence: TGTGCCAGCAGTGATCAGGGGCGAGGGGATTCACCCCTCCACTTT. Translated: CASSDQGRGDSPLHF.

The V gene is TRBV20-1, the J gene TRBJ2-3, with TRBD2 matching 9 bases. The CDR3 loop spans 15 amino acids. Germline CDR1 reads DFQATT; CDR2 reads SNEGSKA (reference sequence). V shed 6 bases and J 6 bases; nucleotides not matched to a gene: 13. The CDR3 coding sequence is TGCAGTGCACCTCCTTTAGCGGGAGTTGGTGATACGCAGTATTTT. Protein product: CSAPPLAGVGDTQYF.

Of note for this clonotype: One end of the junction varies from germline; a read error may be responsible. V usage is TRBV4-1 and J usage is TRBJ2-1; D may correspond to TRBD1 or TRBD2 (5 bases each). The DNA end favors TRBJ2-7, so the J call may be wrong. Germline CDR1 MGHRA, CDR2 YSYEKL. The CDR3 is 15 residues long. The CDR3 DNA follows: TGTGCCAGCAGCGAAACCGGGACCGGGACCTACGAGCAGTACTTC. Translating gives CASSETGTGTYEQYF.